The 29 T cell receptor beta chains presented below share a single source sample, sequenced in a study of graft-versus-host responses after intestinal transplantation. Only in-frame clones appear in the TCRdb table, and some are missing; sequencing was by immunoSEQ multiplex PCR. Of 11,000 or so clones listed, around four fifths are singletons. The sequences come from PBMCs, collected about 490 days after intestinal transplant. These receptors all come from a human patient who received an intestinal transplant, so some T cells may come from the graft donor.

V gene TRBV5-1 combines with J gene TRBJ1-1; 12 bases are a match to TRBD1. The V and J ends lost 1 base and 0 bases, in that order; junction bases with no gene match: 4. The germline V gene has CDR1 SGHRS and CDR2 YFSETQ. CDR3 length: 17 residues. The DNA of the CDR3 is TGCGCCAGCAGCTTGTTCGGGACAGGGGGCATGAACACTGAAGCTTTCTTT. Protein: CASSLFGTGGMNTEAFF.

This clone was seen a few times. This chain connects TRBV6-4 to TRBJ2-1, with unresolved D. The CDR3 runs to 13 residues. The germline V gene has CDR1 MRHNA and CDR2 SNTAGT. V lost 4 bases to trimming and J lost 8 bases, with 12 bases between them. CDR3 in DNA: TGTGCCAGCAGTGCGGGTGAGTCTGATGAGCAGTTCTTC. It codes for CASSAGESDEQFF.

The CDR3 reads CASSQALAGGSGEQYF. The DNA of the CDR3 is TGCGCCAGCAGCCAAGCCCTAGCGGGAGGATCCGGCGAGCAGTACTTC. J is TRBJ2-7 and V is TRBV4-1; 11 bases map to TRBD2. From germline, CDR1 is MGHRA and CDR2 YSYEKL. The junction had 8 bases not matched to a gene; V was cut back by 1 base and J by 6 bases. The CDR3 consists of 16 residues.

The chain employs TRBV7-8 and TRBJ2-3; D possibly uses TRBD1 or TRBD2 (5 bases each). With 0 bases removed from V and 2 bases from J, the gap between germline ends came to 12 bases. The CDR3 covers 16 residues. CDR1 is SGHVS, CDR2 FQNEAQ, per germline. The CDR3 region is CASSLAGVGYTDTQYF. Here the CDR3 DNA reads TGTGCCAGCAGCTTAGCGGGGGTGGGATACACAGATACGCAGTATTTT. The variable domain in full, with the rest retrieved from reference TRBV7-8 and TRBJ2-3, is GAGVSQSPRYKVAKRGQDVALRCDPISGHVSLFWYQQALGQGPEFLTYFQNEAQLDKSGLPSDRFFAERPEGSVSTLKIQRTQQEDSAVYLCASSLAGVGYTDTQYFGPGTRLTVL.

The chain recombines TRBV30 with TRBJ2-3, with D perhaps TRBD2 (6 bases). Germline V gene lookup returns CDR1 GTSNPN and CDR2 SVGIG (reference sequence). This CDR3 has 13 residues. The V end lost 7 bases, the J end lost 3 bases, and 14 bases lay between the germline ends. The CDR3 sequence is CASPGDSTDTQYF. DNA of the CDR3: TGTGCCTCCCCGGGAGACTCTACAGATACGCAGTATTTT.

The chain employs TRBV6-6 and TRBJ2-7; 8 bases map to TRBD1. After removal of 0 bases from V and 7 bases from J, the junction contained 8 bases not matched to a gene. The CDR3 length is 15 residues. Germline assignment: CDR1 MNHNY and CDR2 SVGAGI (reference sequence). CDR3 in amino acids: CASSYSPDRGREQYF. The DNA for the CDR3 is TGTGCCAGCAGTTACTCGCCTGACAGGGGAAGGGAGCAGTACTTC.

This clone was recorded once. The sample carries other DNA sequences with the same CDR3. The V call is TRBV5-4, the J call TRBJ2-7; 7 nucleotides align to TRBD1. Germline V gene data show CDR1 as SGHNT and CDR2 as YYREEE (reference sequence). The J segment lost 1 base and the V segment lost 4 bases, leaving 5 bases of the junction unmatched. The CDR3 has 14 amino acids. The CDR3 loop reads CASSPRDRSYEQYF. Written as DNA, the CDR3 is TGTGCCAGCAGCCCCCGGGACAGATCCTACGAGCAGTACTTC.

The rearrangement joins TRBV2 to TRBJ2-5, with 8 bases fitting TRBD1. Trimming at V came to 4 bases and at J to 3 bases, leaving 1 base not matched to a gene. The CDR3 consists of 13 residues. Germline V CDR1 and CDR2: SNHLY, FYNNEI. The CDR3 region has the DNA TGTGCCAGCAGTGTGGACAGGGAAGAGACCCAGTACTTC. Translating gives CASSVDREETQYF. Full variable domain (rest looked up from reference TRBV2 and TRBJ2-5): EPEVTQTPSHQVTQMGQEVILRCVPISNHLYFYWYRQILGQKVEFLVSFYNNEISEKSEIFDDQFSVERPDGSNFTLKIRSTKLEDSAMYFCASSVDREETQYFGPGTRLLVL.

The chain has TRBV6-4 and TRBJ2-6; TRBD1 might be the D (5 bases). The CDR3 is made up of 16 amino acids. V shed 3 bases and J shed 4 bases, with 13 bases lying between them. CDR1 MRHNA and CDR2 SNTAGT come from the germline V gene. The CDR3 here is CASSEAAGQGANVLTF. The CDR3 DNA sequence: TGTGCCAGCAGTGAGGCGGCAGGGCAAGGGGCCAACGTCCTGACTTTC.

This clone was recorded once. The chain couples TRBV4-1 to TRBJ1-4; perhaps TRBD1 as D (5 bases). This CDR3 region has 14 residues. Trimming left V 1 base short and J 5 bases short, with 8 bases between. Germline loops: CDR1 MGHRA, CDR2 YSYEKL. CDR3 nucleotide sequence: TGCGCCAGCAGCCAAGGCCGGGGGAATGAAAAACTGTTTTTT. This sequence encodes CASSQGRGNEKLFF.

This sequence joins TRBV27 and TRBJ2-2; TRBD1 matches 7 bases. The CDR3 has 14 residues. Germline trimming cut 7 bases from V and 5 bases from J; bases unmatched to any gene: 7. Germline V gene sequence: CDR1 MNHEY, CDR2 SMNVEV (reference sequence). As DNA, the CDR3 is TGTGCCAGCAACCGGGACAGAGAAACCGGGGAGCTGTTTTTT. This gives the protein CASNRDRETGELFF.

The V call is TRBV5-1, the J call TRBJ2-7; D unclear. The CDR3 loop spans 15 amino acids. Germline assignment: CDR1 SGHRS and CDR2 YFSETQ. Trimming pared 1 base from V and 6 bases from J, leaving 17 bases between. The CDR3 region is CASSLTDPATSEQYF. The CDR3 bases are TGCGCCAGCAGCTTGACGGACCCGGCCACTTCCGAGCAGTACTTC.

J is TRBJ2-1 and V is TRBV5-1; D not resolved. CDR3 length: 15 residues. Germline V gene sequence: CDR1 SGHRS, CDR2 YFSETQ. With 1 base removed from V and 2 bases from J, the gap between germline ends came to 10 bases. In nucleotides, the CDR3 is TGCGCCAGCAGCTTGTCACCGGATACCTACAATGAGCAGTTCTTC. Its translation: CASSLSPDTYNEQFF.

V and J are TRBV10-2 and TRBJ1-1, with 8 bases lining up with TRBD1. Trimming took 3 bases from V and 1 from J; bases not matched to a gene: 4. The CDR3 is made up of 15 amino acids. The germline V gene has CDR1 WSHSY and CDR2 SAAADI. CDR3 sequence reads: CASSDPDRANTEAFF. The CDR3 bases are TGCGCCAGCAGTGACCCGGACAGGGCGAACACTGAAGCTTTCTTT.

J is TRBJ1-5 and V is TRBV9, with unresolved D. Trimming took off 3 bases at V and 3 bases at J, with 10 bases between the two ends. The CDR3 is made up of 14 amino acids. Germline CDR1 is SGDLS and CDR2 is YYNGEE. CDR3 sequence: CASSARLTNQPQHF. The CDR3 DNA sequence: TGTGCCAGCAGCGCCCGACTTACCAATCAGCCCCAGCATTTT. The whole variable domain, filled in from reference TRBV9 and TRBJ1-5, reads DSGVTQTPKHLITATGQRVTLRCSPRSGDLSVYWYQQSLDQGLQFLIQYYNGEERAKGNILERFSAQQFPDLHSELNLSSLELGDSALYFCASSARLTNQPQHFGDGTRLSIL.

This clone came up a few times. The chain combines TRBV12-5 with TRBJ1-1; possibly TRBD1 for D (6 bases). The CDR3 spans 14 residues. Germline CDR1 and CDR2: LGHNT and FRNRAP. V was trimmed by 3 bases and J by 1 base, leaving 9 bases between them. CDR3 in DNA: TGTGCTAGTGGTTTACAGGGTGGGAACACTGAAGCTTTCTTT. Protein: CASGLQGGNTEAFF.

By sample share, this clone is medium-sized. The J gene is TRBJ1-5, the V gene TRBV6-6; D gene ambiguous. The CDR3 contains 12 residues. The germline CDR1 and CDR2 sequences are MNHNY and SVGAGI (reference sequence). V was pared by 8 bases and J by 3 bases, with 8 bases between. CDR3 residues: CASGNPNQPQHF. The DNA for the CDR3 is TGTGCCAGCGGCAACCCCAATCAGCCCCAGCATTTT.

The chain carries TRBV5-1 and TRBJ2-1; 7 bases fit TRBD2. The ends lost 1 base at V and 2 bases at J; junction bases unmatched: 6. CDR1 is SGHRS, CDR2 YFSETQ, per germline. The CDR3 covers 16 residues. The CDR3 here is CASSLTAGVTYNEQFF. The CDR3 DNA reads TGCGCCAGCAGCTTGACTGCGGGAGTGACCTACAATGAGCAGTTCTTC.

The chain carries TRBV6-4 and TRBJ1-5, with 9 bases matching TRBD1. V was clipped by 7 bases and J by 2 bases; unmatched bases: 6. CDR1 is MRHNA and CDR2 is SNTAGT in the germline V gene. The CDR3 runs to 15 residues. For the CDR3, the DNA is TGTGCCAGCAAGCCACAGGGGGCTGGCAATCAGCCCCAGCATTTT. Residues: CASKPQGAGNQPQHF.

Here the CDR3 DNA reads TGTGCCATCAGTGAGGCTAGTAGGGATACGCAGTATTTT. Its protein is CAISEASRDTQYF. This chain links TRBV10-3 with TRBJ2-3, with D unresolved. Germline V gene sequence: CDR1 ENHRY, CDR2 SYGVKD. This CDR3 is 13 amino acids long. Deletions cut 2 bases from V and 6 bases from J, with 9 bases between.

This clone has just one count. The V gene is TRBV9, the J gene TRBJ1-1, with D hard to call. Trimming shortened V by 0 bases and J by 1 base, and 4 bases separated the two germline ends. CDR3 length: 13 residues. Germline CDR1 and CDR2: SGDLS and YYNGEE. In DNA, the CDR3 is TGTGCCAGCAGCGTAGCGGGGAACACTGAAGCTTTCTTT. Translating gives CASSVAGNTEAFF.

This chain links TRBV6-4 with TRBJ2-3; D is possibly TRBD2 (5 bases). Trimming shortened V by 3 bases and J by 6 bases, and 16 bases separated the two germline ends. Germline loops: CDR1 MRHNA, CDR2 SNTAGT. This CDR3 spans 15 amino acids. CDR3: CASSERAGQGDTQYF. CDR3 DNA sequence: TGTGCCAGCAGTGAGAGGGCGGGCCAAGGGGATACGCAGTATTTT.

This sequence joins TRBV2 and TRBJ2-1; 13 bases agree with TRBD2. The CDR3 spans 19 residues. Germline V CDR1 and CDR2: SNHLY, FYNNEI. V shed 1 base, J shed 0 bases, and the junction held 6 bases outside the gene matches. The CDR3 DNA sequence: TGTGCCAGCAGTGAAGGGACTAGCGGGAGTGAAGGCTCCTACAATGAGCAGTTCTTC. Amino acids: CASSEGTSGSEGSYNEQFF.

The chain combines TRBV29-1 with TRBJ1-2, with a possible D match to TRBD1 (6 bases). The CDR3 totals 14 residues. From germline, CDR1 is SQVTM and CDR2 ANQGSEA. Trimming cost V 7 bases and J 13 bases, with 28 bases left between them. The CDR3 is CSGMAPGQGLVPTF. CDR3 coding DNA: TGCAGCGGTATGGCCCCGGGGCAGGGGTTAGTTCCCACCTTC.

The genes are TRBV5-1 and TRBJ1-2; TRBD1 is a possible D gene (5 bases). Germline CDR1 SGHRS, CDR2 YFSETQ. Deletions cut 4 bases from V and 0 bases from J, with 10 bases between. The CDR3 spans 14 residues. The CDR3 DNA sequence: TGCGCCAGCAGCGAAGACAGTTCTAACTATGGCTACACCTTC. Its translation: CASSEDSSNYGYTF.

The chain is built from TRBV28 and TRBJ1-5; D ambiguous. CDR3 length equals 13 residues. Germline-derived CDR1 and CDR2 are MDHEN and SYDVKM. Trimming removed 9 bases at V and 6 bases at J, with 15 bases between. The CDR3 sequence: CASQTPTGQPQHF. The CDR3 DNA reads as TGTGCCAGTCAAACCCCCACGGGTCAGCCCCAGCATTTT.

The CDR3 coding sequence is TGTGCCAGCAGTCCAGGGGACATCCAAGAGACCCAGTACTTC. Encoded protein: CASSPGDIQETQYF. The chain couples TRBV6-5 to TRBJ2-5; D perhaps matches TRBD1 (6 bases). Trimming took off 5 bases at V and 1 base at J, with 11 bases between the two ends. The CDR3 spans 14 residues. Germline lookup yields CDR1 MNHEY and CDR2 SVGAGI.

V usage is TRBV2 and J usage is TRBJ2-3; D gene ambiguous. Between the trimmed V and J ends, which lost 3 bases and 6 bases, there was a span of 10 bases. CDR1 and CDR2 (germline): SNHLY, FYNNEI. CDR3 length equals 13 residues. CDR3 nucleotides: TGTGCCAGCAGTGACCCCCGGGTGGATACGCAGTATTTT. Its protein is CASSDPRVDTQYF.

The chain carries TRBV19 and TRBJ2-7; D gene unclear. The V end lost 1 base, the J end lost 0 bases, and 4 bases lay between the germline ends. Germline V gene lookup returns CDR1 LNHDA and CDR2 SQIVND (reference sequence). The CDR3 covers 13 residues. The CDR3 bases are TGTGCCAGTAGTATAGGACTCTCCTACGAGCAGTACTTC. Its translation: CASSIGLSYEQYF. Together with reference TRBV19 and TRBJ2-7, the CDR3 gives the full variable domain: DGGITQSPKYLFRKEGQNVTLSCEQNLNHDAMYWYRQDPGQGLRLIYYSQIVNDFQKGDIAEGYSVSREKKESFPLTVTSAQKNPTAFYLCASSIGLSYEQYFGPGTRLTVT.